This T cell receptor (beta chain) was recovered during a study of shared clonotypes between healthy human individuals. The CDR3 runs 16 residues. The trim removed 5 bases at V and 1 base at J, leaving 10 bases unmatched. CDR1 MNHEY and CDR2 SMNVEV come from the germline V gene (reference sequence). Sorted-subset replicate PCRs used about 0.2 ug of genomic DNA. This amount corresponded to some 32,000 T cell genomes. Profiled with immunoSEQ multiplex PCR; TCRdb holds only in-frame clones, not every one. Of 2 million to 3 million clones listed, about 92% are singletons. The count of this clone is one. Donors were Caucasian adults residing in Nashville, Tennessee, USA.

This receptor was identified in a man aged 18 to 30 in good health. The chain links TRBV27 to TRBJ1-2; 7 positions match TRBD1. Sample: naive CD4+ T cells sorted from blood. Subset in this sample: CD45RA+ positively selected. The CDR3 DNA follows: TGTGCCAGCAGTCGCGGGACAGATATAATTAACTATGGCTACACCTTC. As protein: CASSRGTDIINYGYTF.